These 20 T cell receptor beta chains came from one sample sequenced in a study of cytomegalovirus exposure and HLA in healthy donors. PCR used 60 Vbeta primers and 13 Jbeta primers. Clones were sequenced by immunoSEQ multiplex PCR, and TCRdb holds only the in-frame ones, with some missing. The sample yields 130,000 or so clones, more than 70% seen once. The sample consisted of PBMCs. The source is a woman in her sixties in good health and CMV-seronegative.

The chain combines TRBV11-2 with TRBJ2-1, with D maybe TRBD2 (6 bases). CDR1 SGHAT and CDR2 FQNNGV come from the germline V gene. This CDR3 is built from 12 residues. V was shortened by 4 bases and J by 9 bases, with 10 bases between the two germline ends. The CDR3 loop reads CASSSGLSEQFF. CDR3 nucleotide sequence: TGTGCCAGCAGCTCCGGACTATCTGAGCAGTTCTTC.

The table lists this clone with a few counts. Additional DNA sequences in this sample encode the identical CDR3. In DNA form, the CDR3 reads TGTGCCTGGAGTGTTCGGGGGATCTACGAGCAGTACTTC. Translated: CAWSVRGIYEQYF. The V call is TRBV30, the J call TRBJ2-7; D might be TRBD2 (6 bases). From germline, CDR1 is GTSNPN and CDR2 SVGIG (reference sequence). This CDR3 has 13 residues. V was trimmed by 0 bases and J by 3 bases, leaving 9 bases between them. Full variable domain (rest looked up from reference TRBV30 and TRBJ2-7): SQTIHQWPATLVQPVGSPLSLECTVEGTSNPNLYWYRQAAGRGLQLLFYSVGIGQISSEVPQNLSASRPQDRQFILSSKKLLLSDSGFYLCAWSVRGIYEQYFGPGTRLTVT.

V gene TRBV10-2 combines with J gene TRBJ1-1, with D uncertain. CDR1 WSHSY and CDR2 SAAADI come from the germline V gene. V was clipped by 7 bases and J by 9 bases, with 18 bases between them. This CDR3 is built from 13 residues. The CDR3 protein is CASTAAGYWKAFF. The CDR3, as DNA: TGCGCCAGCACAGCCGCGGGTTATTGGAAAGCTTTCTTT.

The chain couples TRBV28 to TRBJ2-7; TRBD2 agrees at 16 bases. This CDR3 contains 16 residues. The germline gives CDR1 MDHEN, CDR2 SYDVKM. Unmatched junction bases numbered 10, after V lost 8 bases and J lost 6 bases. The CDR3 loop is CASGGGLAGGQGEQYF. The CDR3, as DNA: TGTGCCAGCGGGGGGGGACTAGCGGGAGGGCAGGGCGAGCAGTACTTC.

V is TRBV15 and J is TRBJ1-1; the D gene is possibly TRBD1 (6 bases). V lost 7 bases to trimming and J lost 4 bases, with 16 bases between them. CDR1 and CDR2 from the germline V gene are LNHNV and YYDKDF (reference sequence). CDR3 length: 14 amino acids. The CDR3 nucleotides read TGTGCCACCAACTTCAGGACAGCGAGCACTGAAGCTTTCTTT. Protein: CATNFRTASTEAFF.

This chain joins TRBV10-3 and TRBJ1-2, with 9 bases fitting TRBD1. Looked up from germline, CDR1 is ENHRY and CDR2 is SYGVKD. The CDR3 loop spans 22 amino acids. V shed 2 bases and J 7 bases; nucleotides not matched to a gene: 29. The CDR3 coding sequence is TGTGCCATCAGTGAGGTACGGGACAGGGCCGGTTTTAGTCGATTCGTCGCCCGTGGCTACACCTTC. Encoded protein: CAISEVRDRAGFSRFVARGYTF.

The rearrangement uses TRBV6-4 and TRBJ2-2; D call uncertain. Trimming left V 2 bases short and J 5 bases short, with 12 bases between. The CDR3 length is 15 residues. Germline V lookup: CDR1 MRHNA, CDR2 SNTAGT. The CDR3 DNA sequence: TGTGCCAGCAGTGACGACGGGTTAAGTACCGGGGAGCTGTTTTTT. Amino acid sequence: CASSDDGLSTGELFF.

The rearrangement links TRBV6-1 to TRBJ2-2; TRBD2 is a possible D gene (5 bases). V shed 5 bases and J shed 4 bases, with 14 bases lying between them. Looked up from germline, CDR1 is MNHNS and CDR2 is SASEGT. The CDR3 has 15 amino acids. CDR3 loop: CASSPRSRGTGELFF. CDR3 in DNA: TGTGCCAGCAGTCCCAGGAGCCGGGGCACCGGGGAGCTGTTTTTT.

The V gene is TRBV11-1, the J gene TRBJ2-3; 7 bases fit TRBD2. CDR1 is SGHAT, CDR2 FQDESV, per germline (reference sequence). The ends lost 3 bases at V and 5 bases at J; junction bases unmatched: 17. This CDR3 contains 18 residues. The CDR3, as DNA: TGTGCCAGCAGCTTTTTACCTTATATGGCGGGAGTGGAAGATACGCAGTATTTT. Its translation: CASSFLPYMAGVEDTQYF.

This chain connects TRBV15 to TRBJ1-3; D uncertain. CDR3 length: 15 residues. Germline loops: CDR1 LNHNV, CDR2 YYDKDF (reference sequence). V was pared by 1 base and J by 2 bases, with 9 bases between. The CDR3: CATSRGRVPGNTIYF. CDR3 DNA: TGTGCCACCAGCAGAGGACGGGTACCTGGAAACACCATATATTTT.

To note about this clone: The germline gene is not matched at one end of the junction; a read error may be the cause. This sequence joins TRBV10-2 and TRBJ2-7, with D possibly TRBD2 on 5 matching bases. This CDR3 has 12 amino acids. CDR1 and CDR2 (germline): WSHSY, SAAADI. The CDR3 region is CASSREPYEQYF. CDR3 in DNA: TGCGCTAGCAGTCGGGAACCCTACGAGCAGTACTTC.

The rearrangement uses TRBV28 and TRBJ2-6; the D is unclear. V was trimmed by 5 bases and J by 4 bases, leaving 12 bases between them. The CDR3 covers 15 residues. Germline CDR1 and CDR2: MDHEN and SYDVKM. CDR3 protein: CASSSTVSGANVLTF. The CDR3, as DNA: TGTGCCAGCAGTAGTACAGTCTCGGGGGCCAACGTCCTGACTTTC.

The rearrangement joins TRBV28 to TRBJ2-1, with 9 bases lining up with TRBD2. The CDR3 length is 14 residues. Unmatched junction bases numbered 7, after V lost 10 bases and J lost 3 bases. The germline V gene encodes CDR1 MDHEN and CDR2 SYDVKM. The CDR3 region is CATKTSGYYNEQFF. CDR3 in DNA: TGTGCCACCAAAACTAGCGGGTACTACAATGAGCAGTTCTTC.

This clone has a handful of counts. The rearrangement links TRBV28 to TRBJ2-7; 9 nucleotides align to TRBD1. V dropped 5 bases and J dropped 4; count of bases not matched to a gene: 6. Per the germline V gene, CDR1 is MDHEN and CDR2 is SYDVKM. This CDR3 region has 14 residues. The CDR3 sequence is CASSTWGQGYEQYF. The DNA of the CDR3 is TGTGCCAGCAGTACTTGGGGACAGGGTTACGAGCAGTACTTC.

This chain joins TRBV7-9 and TRBJ1-4; 7 bases align to TRBD1. CDR1 is SEHNR, CDR2 FQNEAQ, per germline (reference sequence). J lost 4 bases, V lost 2 bases, and 7 bases had no gene match. This CDR3 contains 16 residues. CDR3: CASSLRSGTDNEKLFF. The CDR3 DNA reads TGTGCCAGCAGCTTACGATCAGGGACAGATAATGAAAAACTGTTTTTT.

The CDR3 loop reads CASSLSLRSYNEQFF. CDR3 in DNA: TGTGCCAGCAGCCTATCTCTTCGCTCCTACAATGAGCAGTTCTTC. The chain recombines TRBV4-2 with TRBJ2-1, with no clear D. The germline CDR1 and CDR2 sequences are LGHNA and YNFKEQ. V lost 4 bases and J 0 bases, leaving 10 bases between the germline ends. This CDR3 has 15 amino acids.

The J gene is TRBJ2-7, the V gene TRBV10-2, with D perhaps TRBD2 (5 bases). V lost 7 bases and J lost 2, with 12 bases in between. This CDR3 has 13 amino acids. The germline V gene encodes CDR1 WSHSY and CDR2 SAAADI. CDR3 loop: CASTLSGTYEQYF. The CDR3, as DNA: TGCGCCAGCACGTTGTCCGGGACCTACGAGCAGTACTTC.

V and J are TRBV4-1 and TRBJ2-7; 9 bases match TRBD1. The J segment lost 5 bases and the V segment lost 4 bases, leaving 6 bases of the junction unmatched. CDR1 is MGHRA and CDR2 is YSYEKL in the germline V gene. The CDR3 is 14 amino acids. The CDR3 coding sequence is TGCGCCAGCAGCCTGGGGACAGGGATAGACGAGCAGTACTTC. This encodes CASSLGTGIDEQYF.

This chain joins TRBV11-3 and TRBJ1-3; tentatively, D is TRBD1 (6 bases). Trimming stripped 5 bases from V and 2 bases from J, with 10 bases between. In germline, CDR1 is SGHNT, CDR2 YENEEA. The CDR3 covers 14 residues. The CDR3 bases are TGTGCCAGCAGCGACACAGGGACTGGAAACACCATATATTTT. Its translation is CASSDTGTGNTIYF.

With regard to this clone: At one boundary the junction diverges from the germline segment, which might be a read error. The J gene is TRBJ2-7, the V gene TRBV6-1, with 7 bases that match TRBD1. This CDR3 region has 13 residues. The V gene's germline CDR1 is MNHNS and CDR2 SASEGT. The CDR3 DNA follows: TGTGCCAGCAGTGAACAACAGGGGTACGCGCAGTACTTC. This encodes CASSEQQGYAQYF.